Below are 7 T cell receptor beta chains sequenced from a single sample in a study of molecular identifiers for immune sequencing clone quantification. TCRdb re-analysed the PCR reads in MiXCR, keeping a single row per CDR3 protein. The table records tens of thousands of distinct CDR3 sequences, less than 20% of them present only once. The material sequenced was naive CD8+ T cells from blood, with Jurkat cell RNA spiked in. The subset was: FACS-sorted CD8+CD4-CCR7+CD45RA+ naive T cells. These receptors originate from a human donor in good health. Some libraries in this study had Jurkat cell RNA spiked in.

This clonotype came up many times. The V gene is TRBV4-3, the J gene TRBJ2-7; D is ambiguous. Germline loops: CDR1 LGHNA, CDR2 YSLEER. V lost 3 bases and J lost 2, with 11 bases in between. This CDR3 contains 14 residues. In DNA, the CDR3 is TGCGCCAGCAGCCATAGAGGACCGACCTACGAGCAGTACTTC. Its translation: CASSHRGPTYEQYF.

This chain uses TRBV2 with TRBJ2-7, with 9 positions matching TRBD2. Germline V CDR1 and CDR2: SNHLY, FYNNEI. The CDR3 covers 13 residues. The V segment lost 6 bases and the J segment 7 bases; nucleotides outside the gene matches: 7. The DNA of the CDR3 is TGTGCCAGCAGAGGACTAGCGCTAGGTGAGCAGTACTTC. Translation: CASRGLALGEQYF.

This clonotype was seen at least ten times. For the CDR3, the DNA is TGTGCCAGCAGCTTAGTCCCCCATCAGCGGGACGGGTCTAGCACAGATACGCAGTATTTT. It translates to CASSLVPHQRDGSSTDTQYF. The gene calls are TRBV13 and TRBJ2-3; TRBD2 matches 7 bases. V shed 1 base, J shed 0 bases, and the junction held 16 bases outside the gene matches. Germline CDR1 is PRHDT and CDR2 is FYEKMQ (reference sequence). This CDR3 region has 20 residues.

This clonotype was counted ten times or more. The chain couples TRBV3-1 to TRBJ2-7; 8 nucleotides line up with TRBD2. The germline gives CDR1 LGHDT, CDR2 YNNKEL (reference sequence). The CDR3 covers 14 residues. The V and J ends lost 4 bases and 6 bases, in that order; junction bases with no gene match: 8. CDR3 DNA: TGTGCCAGCAGCCCGGGATCGGGAGGGTTCGAGCAGTACTTC. Amino acids: CASSPGSGGFEQYF.

The sample holds many counts of this clonotype. This sequence joins TRBV7-6 and TRBJ2-3; D gene uncertain. The CDR3 is made up of 13 amino acids. In germline, CDR1 is SGHVS, CDR2 FNYEAQ. Trimming shortened V by 3 bases and J by 2 bases, and 6 bases separated the two germline ends. This chain's CDR3 is CASSFRITDTQYF. DNA of the CDR3: TGTGCCAGCAGCTTTCGGATCACAGATACGCAGTATTTT.

The table lists this clonotype with many counts. The V call is TRBV6-5, the J call TRBJ2-2; D gene uncertain. Germline CDR1 reads MNHEY; CDR2 reads SVGAGI. V was cut by 5 bases and J by 5 bases, with 9 bases left in between. This CDR3 has 13 amino acids. The CDR3 coding sequence is TGTGCCAGCAGTCACCGACGTACCGGGGAGCTGTTTTTT. Encoded protein: CASSHRRTGELFF.

This clonotype was seen at least ten times. V usage is TRBV30 and J usage is TRBJ2-1, with D uncertain. This CDR3 spans 11 amino acids. V was shortened by 6 bases and J by 10 bases, with 13 bases between the two germline ends. The germline CDR1 and CDR2 sequences are GTSNPN and SVGIG (reference sequence). The CDR3: CACVLRPEQFF. The CDR3 DNA is TGTGCCTGCGTCCTAAGACCAGAGCAGTTCTTC.